The rows below give T cell receptor beta chains drawn from one sample of a study of tumor-infiltrating lymphocytes in localized non-small cell lung cancer. Clones were sequenced by immunoSEQ multiplex PCR, and TCRdb holds only the in-frame ones, with some missing. The sample shows about 17,000 clones, 70% to 90% of them seen only once. The sample was uninvolved lung tissue not adjacent to the tumor. The receptor set was obtained from a human donor with non-small cell lung cancer. The CDR3 runs from the conserved cysteine through the conserved F or W. The D gene is left open where the match is weak. The listing skips clone size in some rows; elsewhere it reads once, few, many or a size class.

cdr3_nt: TGTGCCAGCAGCTTAGAGGGGGCAGTCTCCTACGAGCAGTACTTC
cdr3_aa: CASSLEGAVSYEQYF
clone_size: -
d_call: TRBD1
v_call: TRBV7-2
j_call: TRBJ2-7

cdr3_nt: TGTGCCAGCAGCTTAGCGTTCAGTGTGGAGGATGTTCCCTACGAGCAGTACTTC
cdr3_aa: CASSLAFSVEDVPYEQYF
clone_size: -
d_call: -
v_call: TRBV7-9
j_call: TRBJ2-7

cdr3_nt: TGTGCCATCAGTACAGGGGTTAACACTGAAGCTTTCTTT
cdr3_aa: CAISTGVNTEAFF
clone_size: -
d_call: TRBD1
v_call: TRBV10-3
j_call: TRBJ1-1

cdr3_nt: TGTGCCAGCAGCTTGCCCCTAGCGGGAGGCCTCTACGAGCAGTACTTC
cdr3_aa: CASSLPLAGGLYEQYF
clone_size: -
d_call: TRBD2
v_call: TRBV5-4
j_call: TRBJ2-7

cdr3_nt: TGTGCCAGCAGTCCGACAGCGGGCTATGGCTACACCTTC
cdr3_aa: CASSPTAGYGYTF
clone_size: -
d_call: -
v_call: TRBV6-1
j_call: TRBJ1-2

cdr3_nt: TGCGCCAGCAGCGCGACAGACTTGCAAGAGACCCAGTACTTC
cdr3_aa: CASSATDLQETQYF
clone_size: -
d_call: -
v_call: TRBV5-1
j_call: TRBJ2-5

cdr3_nt: TGTGCCAGCAGGGAATTTAGGGGAGATACGCAGTATTTT
cdr3_aa: CASREFRGDTQYF
clone_size: -
d_call: -
v_call: TRBV2
j_call: TRBJ2-3

cdr3_nt: TGCGCCAGCAGCCCGTCCGTAGCGGGAGAAGGGGAGCAGTTCTTC
cdr3_aa: CASSPSVAGEGEQFF
clone_size: -
d_call: TRBD2
v_call: TRBV5-1
j_call: TRBJ2-1

cdr3_nt: TGCGCCAGCAGCCCCAGGGTTGGCTCCTACGAGCAGTACTTC
cdr3_aa: CASSPRVGSYEQYF
clone_size: once
d_call: -
v_call: TRBV5-1
j_call: TRBJ2-7

cdr3_nt: TGTGCCAGCAGCGGGGGACTAGCGATCACCTACAATGAGCAGTTCTTC
cdr3_aa: CASSGGLAITYNEQFF
clone_size: -
d_call: TRBD2
v_call: TRBV5-6
j_call: TRBJ2-1

cdr3_nt: TGTGCCAGCAGCCGGCGGAGACAGGGAGCCACAGATACGCAGTATTTT
cdr3_aa: CASSRRRQGATDTQYF
clone_size: -
d_call: TRBD1
v_call: TRBV6-6
j_call: TRBJ2-3

cdr3_nt: TGCGCCAGCAGTGAAGGGTCTGGTCTAGCTGGTGAGCAGTTCTTC
cdr3_aa: CASSEGSGLAGEQFF
clone_size: -
d_call: -
v_call: TRBV10-1
j_call: TRBJ2-1

cdr3_nt: TGTGCCACCGGGGGCAGTTCGTTAGCTAACTATGGCTACACCTTC
cdr3_aa: CATGGSSLANYGYTF
clone_size: -
d_call: -
v_call: TRBV28
j_call: TRBJ1-2

cdr3_nt: TGCGCCAGCAGCTTGGAGCCGGGCGGTACTGAAGCTTTCTTT
cdr3_aa: CASSLEPGGTEAFF
clone_size: -
d_call: -
v_call: TRBV5-1
j_call: TRBJ1-1

cdr3_nt: TGCAGCGTCTTCCTAGCGGGAGTGGCCGATACGCAGTATTTT
cdr3_aa: CSVFLAGVADTQYF
clone_size: once
d_call: TRBD2
v_call: TRBV29-1
j_call: TRBJ2-3

cdr3_nt: TGTGCCAGCAGGGGTGAGGGACAGGGGACCTATGGCTACACCTTC
cdr3_aa: CASRGEGQGTYGYTF
clone_size: -
d_call: TRBD1
v_call: TRBV5-5
j_call: TRBJ1-2

cdr3_nt: TGTGCCAGCAGTGAACGACCGACGTCCTACGAGCAGTACTTC
cdr3_aa: CASSERPTSYEQYF
clone_size: -
d_call: -
v_call: TRBV2
j_call: TRBJ2-7

cdr3_nt: TGTGCCAGCAGTTCGGCGGGTGAAAAACTGTTTTTT
cdr3_aa: CASSSAGEKLFF
clone_size: -
d_call: -
v_call: TRBV28
j_call: TRBJ1-4

cdr3_nt: TGCAGCATAATTCTCCCGGGGTGGGGCACTGAAGCTTTCTTT
cdr3_aa: CSIILPGWGTEAFF
clone_size: -
d_call: -
v_call: TRBV29-1
j_call: TRBJ1-1

cdr3_nt: TGTGCCAGCAGCCAATCTGGGGCCCAGAGGACTGAAGCTTTCTTT
cdr3_aa: CASSQSGAQRTEAFF
clone_size: -
d_call: -
v_call: TRBV4-2
j_call: TRBJ1-1

cdr3_nt: TGTGCCAGCAGCGTAGCTAATAGGGCTAGCGGGAGAAGAGCCGGGGAGCTGTTTTTT
cdr3_aa: CASSVANRASGRRAGELFF
clone_size: -
d_call: TRBD2
v_call: TRBV9
j_call: TRBJ2-2

cdr3_nt: TGTGCCAGCAGCCTTGGGAGGGCCGGCACCGGGGAGCTGTTTTTT
cdr3_aa: CASSLGRAGTGELFF
clone_size: -
d_call: TRBD2
v_call: TRBV7-3
j_call: TRBJ2-2

cdr3_nt: TGTGCCAGCAGCTTATCGTCGGGAGCCTACCCCTACAATGAGCAGTTCTTC
cdr3_aa: CASSLSSGAYPYNEQFF
clone_size: -
d_call: -
v_call: TRBV7-7
j_call: TRBJ2-1

cdr3_nt: TGTGCCAGCAGCCCTGGGACCAGTTTCGGTCCTTACGAGCAGTACTTC
cdr3_aa: CASSPGTSFGPYEQYF
clone_size: -
d_call: -
v_call: TRBV11-2
j_call: TRBJ2-7

cdr3_nt: TGTGCCAGCAGAGTACTGAGCAACACCGGGGAGCTGTTTTTT
cdr3_aa: CASRVLSNTGELFF
clone_size: once
d_call: -
v_call: TRBV6-1
j_call: TRBJ2-2

cdr3_nt: TGTGCCAGCAGTCTAGCCGACAGGGGAAGAGGTCAGCCCCAGCATTTT
cdr3_aa: CASSLADRGRGQPQHF
clone_size: few
d_call: TRBD1
v_call: TRBV28
j_call: TRBJ1-5

cdr3_nt: TGTGCCAGCAGCTCCAGGGTTTCTGGCGAGACCCAGTACTTC
cdr3_aa: CASSSRVSGETQYF
clone_size: -
d_call: -
v_call: TRBV5-4
j_call: TRBJ2-5

cdr3_nt: TGTGCCAGCATCTCCCCGGGACAGGGCGACCACGAGCAGTACTTC
cdr3_aa: CASISPGQGDHEQYF
clone_size: -
d_call: TRBD1
v_call: TRBV28
j_call: TRBJ2-7

cdr3_nt: TGTGCCAGCAGTTTACCAGGGTTGGGAAACACCATATATTTT
cdr3_aa: CASSLPGLGNTIYF
clone_size: -
d_call: -
v_call: TRBV28
j_call: TRBJ1-3

cdr3_nt: TGTGCCAGCACCCCCCGAGGGCAGGGGGAAAAACTGTTTTTT
cdr3_aa: CASTPRGQGEKLFF
clone_size: few
d_call: -
v_call: TRBV6-1
j_call: TRBJ1-4

cdr3_nt: TGCGCCAGCAGCCAAGACTCTAGGACTAGCGTCACAGATACGCAGTATTTT
cdr3_aa: CASSQDSRTSVTDTQYF
clone_size: -
d_call: TRBD2
v_call: TRBV4-1
j_call: TRBJ2-3

cdr3_nt: TGCGCCAGCAGCCAGGGGACTAGCGGGATATACGAGCAGTACTTC
cdr3_aa: CASSQGTSGIYEQYF
clone_size: -
d_call: TRBD2
v_call: TRBV4-1
j_call: TRBJ2-7